Listed below are T cell receptor beta chains from one sample, sequenced in a study of blood T cell repertoires in COVID-19. Profiled with immunoSEQ multiplex PCR; TCRdb holds only in-frame clones, not every one. The sample consists of 110,000 to 150,000 clones, more than 75% of them appearing once. Sample: peripheral blood. The receptors shown here come from a man between 60 and 75 years old with acute or convalescent COVID-19. The CDR3 runs from the conserved cysteine through the conserved F or W. D genes are given only for firm matches. Only part of the rows carry a size: once, few, many, or a class if the clone is expanded.

>TRBD1|TRBJ1-1|12|-|TRBV30
TGTGCCTGGAAGGGACAGGGGACAGTAGCTTTCTTT
CAWKGQGTVAFF
>-|TRBJ2-3|14|-|TRBV6-5
TGTGCCAGCAGTTCATCCCTGACGGGAGATACGCAGTATTTT
CASSSSLTGDTQYF
>TRBD2|TRBJ2-3|15|-|TRBV19
TGTGCCACCTCGACGGGACTAGCGGGAGAAGATACGCAGTATTTT
CATSTGLAGEDTQYF
>-|TRBJ2-5|11|-|TRBV27
TGTGCCAGCAGTTTCCGAGAGACCCAGTACTTC
CASSFRETQYF
>-|TRBJ2-5|15|-|TRBV5-6
TGTGCCAGCAGCTTGAAGGAGGACTTCCAAGAGACCCAGTACTTC
CASSLKEDFQETQYF
>TRBD1|TRBJ1-2|16|-|TRBV13
TGTGCCAGCAGCTTAAGAGGAGGGGACAGGGGGCATGGCTACACCTTC
CASSLRGGDRGHGYTF
>TRBD1|TRBJ1-4|16|-|TRBV4-2
TGTGCCAGCAGCCAAGGGGACAGGGGAGGTCTCGAAAAACTGTTTTTT
CASSQGDRGGLEKLFF
>TRBD2|TRBJ2-2|15|-|TRBV3-1/TRBV3-2
TGTGCCAGCAGCCAGATTAGCGGGATCACCGGGGAGCTGTTTTTT
CASSQISGITGELFF
>TRBD1|TRBJ1-4|15|once|TRBV3-1/TRBV3-2
TGTGCCAGCTCCCAGGGGGCCGGGGCTAATGAAAAACTGTTTTTT
CASSQGAGANEKLFF
>TRBD1|TRBJ2-7|14|few|TRBV30
TGTGCCTGGAGAGGGACAGGGGTCTCCTACGAGCAGTACTTC
CAWRGTGVSYEQYF
>TRBD1|TRBJ1-1|14|-|TRBV6-5
TGTGCCAGCAGTAACGACAGGGGGCGCTCTGAAGCTTTCTTT
CASSNDRGRSEAFF
>-|TRBJ1-1|13|-|TRBV10-3
TGTGCCGCGGCAGGGAAGCCCAACACTGAAGCTTTCTTT
CAAAGKPNTEAFF
>-|TRBJ2-2|13|few|TRBV7-2
TGTGCCAGCAGCTTATGGGGGGACGGGGAGCTGTTTTTT
CASSLWGDGELFF
>-|TRBJ2-7|13|-|TRBV9
TGTGCCAGCGCGGGACCCCCTTTTTACGAGCAGTACTTC
CASAGPPFYEQYF
>-|TRBJ1-2|12|-|TRBV6-5
TGTGCCGGGGGGTGGCCGGACTATGGCTACACCTTC
CAGGWPDYGYTF
>-|TRBJ2-3|15|-|TRBV3-1/TRBV3-2
TGTGCCAGCAGCCAAACATCACCTAGCACAGATACGCAGTATTTT
CASSQTSPSTDTQYF
>TRBD2|TRBJ2-7|17|-|TRBV7-8
TGTGCCAGCAGCCAGGGACTAGCGGGAGGGCCCACCTACGAGCAGTACTTC
CASSQGLAGGPTYEQYF
>-|TRBJ1-6|14|-|TRBV6-5
TGTGCCAGCACCGACGGACTCTACGGTTCACCCCTCCACTTT
CASTDGLYGSPLHF
>-|TRBJ2-1|15|-|TRBV7-7
TGTGCTAGCAGTTTAACTCTGGACAGCTTCAATGAGCAGTTCTTC
CASSLTLDSFNEQFF
>TRBD1|TRBJ1-2|14|-|TRBV5-4
TGTGCCAGCAGCTTGGGGGGACAGTACTATGGCTACACCTTC
CASSLGGQYYGYTF
>TRBD2|TRBJ2-4|20|-|TRBV24-1
TGTGCCACCAGTGATTTTGGTCCTTCACTAGCGGGAGGGCCGTGGGTCATTCAGTACTTC
CATSDFGPSLAGGPWVIQYF
>TRBD2|TRBJ2-7|17|-|TRBV5-4
TGTGCCAGCAGCCCGCGGACTAGCGGGAGGGCCCGAGGCGAGCAGTACTTC
CASSPRTSGRARGEQYF
>-|TRBJ2-5|14|-|TRBV3-1/TRBV3-2
TGTGCCAGCAGCCAAGATATAACAGAAGAGACCCAGTACTTC
CASSQDITEETQYF
>TRBD1|TRBJ2-4|17|few|TRBV20-1
TGCAGTGCTAGTGCCGGGACAGGGGGCTTAAGCAAAAACATTCAGTACTTC
CSASAGTGGLSKNIQYF
>-|TRBJ2-3|12|-|TRBV10-3
TGTGCCATCGCTGACAGTACAGATACGCAGTATTTT
CAIADSTDTQYF
>TRBD2|TRBJ2-5|14|-|TRBV5-1
TGCGCCAGCAGCTTGGAGGCTAGCGGGGAGACCCAGTACTTC
CASSLEASGETQYF
>-|TRBJ1-4|13|few|TRBV6-6
TGTGCCAGCAGTTACGGTACGGGTGAAAAACTGTTTTTT
CASSYGTGEKLFF
>TRBD1|TRBJ2-7|14|-|TRBV6-5
TGTGCCAGCAGTTACCTGGACAGGGCTTACGAGCAGTACTTC
CASSYLDRAYEQYF
>TRBD2|TRBJ2-1|16|-|TRBV24-1
TGTGCCACCAGTGATTTAAGTAGCGGGAGTTTCCATGAGCAGTTCTTC
CATSDLSSGSFHEQFF
>TRBD1|TRBJ1-4|15|-|TRBV5-1
TGCGCCAGCAGCCGAGACAGGGGTGGGAATGAAAAACTGTTTTTT
CASSRDRGGNEKLFF
>-|TRBJ1-1|14|-|TRBV4-2
TGTGCCAGCACTCTTGGAGGGGAGTCCACTGAAGCTTTCTTT
CASTLGGESTEAFF
>-|TRBJ2-1|15|few|TRBV5-1
TGCGCCAGCAGCTTTCAGGGGTTTCGGGGCAATGAGCAGTTCTTC
CASSFQGFRGNEQFF
>-|TRBJ1-1|12|-|TRBV19
TGTGCCAGTAGCGAGGGGGTGCGTGAAGCTTTCTTT
CASSEGVREAFF
>-|TRBJ2-3|15|-|TRBV9
TGTGCCAGCAGCGTAGGGGCCTTCCCGGGGGATACGCAGTATTTT
CASSVGAFPGDTQYF
>TRBD2|TRBJ2-7|15|-|TRBV5-4
TGTGCCAGCAGCTTGAGTAGCGGGCGATCCTACGAGCAGTACTTC
CASSLSSGRSYEQYF
>TRBD2|TRBJ2-1|15|-|TRBV5-1
TGCGCCAGCAGCTTGCAGCTAGCGGAGAACAATGAGCAGTTCTTC
CASSLQLAENNEQFF
>-|TRBJ1-4|16|-|TRBV19
TGTGCCAGTAGTCCTTGGACAACCGCAACTAATGAAAAACTGTTTTTT
CASSPWTTATNEKLFF
>-|TRBJ2-7|14|-|TRBV6-2/TRBV6-3
TGTGCCAGCAGTTACAAGGGGGACTCCTACGAGCAGTACTTC
CASSYKGDSYEQYF
>-|TRBJ2-7|13|-|TRBV12-3/TRBV12-4
TGTGCCAGCAGTCGGACAGTCTCCTACGAGCAGTACTTC
CASSRTVSYEQYF
>-|TRBJ1-5|13|-|TRBV12-3/TRBV12-4
TGTGCCAGCAGTTCGTCAGGGAATCAGCCCCAGCATTTT
CASSSSGNQPQHF
>-|TRBJ1-4|14|-|TRBV5-1
TGCGCCAGCAGCTTGGCCGGCAGGGATGAAAAACTGTTTTTT
CASSLAGRDEKLFF
>-|TRBJ2-3|14|few|TRBV6-5
TGTGCCAGCAGCGGATCCACAGGCACAGATACGCAGTATTTT
CASSGSTGTDTQYF
>-|TRBJ2-7|17|many|TRBV7-9
TGTGCCAGCAGCTCCCCGTCGAAGACGGGATGGCCCTACGAGCAGTACTTC
CASSSPSKTGWPYEQYF
>TRBD1|TRBJ1-2|15|few|TRBV3-1/TRBV3-2
TGTGCCAGCAGCCAAGGGGGGACAGCTAACTATGGCTACACCTTC
CASSQGGTANYGYTF
>TRBD1|TRBJ1-2|16|once|TRBV24-1
TGTGCCACCAGTGAGACCGGGACAGGGAAAGGCTATGGCTACACCTTC
CATSETGTGKGYGYTF
>TRBD1|TRBJ2-1|12|-|TRBV2
TGTGCCAGCCGAAGACAGGGGGATGAGCAGTTCTTC
CASRRQGDEQFF
>-|TRBJ2-7|15|-|TRBV4-1
TGCGCCAGCAGCCAAGTTCGAGGGGGGGCCTACGAGCAGTACTTC
CASSQVRGGAYEQYF
>-|TRBJ1-1|15|-|TRBV18
TGTGCCAGCTCACCACCCCTGGGGGCTGGAACTGAAGCTTTCTTT
CASSPPLGAGTEAFF
>TRBD2|TRBJ2-7|15|-|TRBV7-2
TGTGCCAGCAGCTTAGGGCTAGCGGGAGGGCCTGGGCAGTACTTC
CASSLGLAGGPGQYF
>TRBD2|TRBJ2-4|16|-|TRBV4-1
TGCGCCAGCAGCCAAGATATCCGGGAGGGCAAAAACATTCAGTACTTC
CASSQDIREGKNIQYF
>TRBD1|TRBJ1-5|15|-|TRBV2
TGTGCCAGCAGTGGGGACAGGGGAGGGGGTCAGCCCCAGCATTTT
CASSGDRGGGQPQHF